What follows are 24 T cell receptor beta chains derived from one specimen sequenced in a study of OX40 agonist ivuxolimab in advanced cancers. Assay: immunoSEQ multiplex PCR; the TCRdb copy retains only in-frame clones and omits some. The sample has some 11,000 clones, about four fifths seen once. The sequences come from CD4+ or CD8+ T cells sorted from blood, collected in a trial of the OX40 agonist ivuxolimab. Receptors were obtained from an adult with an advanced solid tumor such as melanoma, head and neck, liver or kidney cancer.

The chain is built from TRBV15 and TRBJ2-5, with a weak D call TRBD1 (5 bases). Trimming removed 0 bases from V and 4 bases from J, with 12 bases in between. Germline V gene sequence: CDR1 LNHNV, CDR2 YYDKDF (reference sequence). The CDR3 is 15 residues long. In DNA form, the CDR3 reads TGTGCCACCAGCAGAGATATGGGGCGCGGAGAGACCCAGTACTTC. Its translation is CATSRDMGRGETQYF.

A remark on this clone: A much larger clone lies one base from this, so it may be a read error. Here the CDR3 reads CASSVEGMDEQYF. CDR3 in DNA: TGTGCCAGCAGCGTAGAGGGGATGGACGAGCAGTACTTC. This chain connects TRBV9 to TRBJ2-7; TRBD1 might be the D (5 bases). The CDR3 runs to 13 residues. Germline-derived CDR1 and CDR2 are SGDLS and YYNGEE. Trimming removed 0 bases at V and 5 bases at J, with 9 bases between.

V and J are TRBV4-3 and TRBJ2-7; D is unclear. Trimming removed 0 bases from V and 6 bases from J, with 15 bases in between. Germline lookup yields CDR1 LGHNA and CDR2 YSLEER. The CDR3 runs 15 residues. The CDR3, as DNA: TGCGCCAGCAGCCAAGATAGAGCAGGCCACTCCGAGCAGTACTTC. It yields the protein CASSQDRAGHSEQYF.

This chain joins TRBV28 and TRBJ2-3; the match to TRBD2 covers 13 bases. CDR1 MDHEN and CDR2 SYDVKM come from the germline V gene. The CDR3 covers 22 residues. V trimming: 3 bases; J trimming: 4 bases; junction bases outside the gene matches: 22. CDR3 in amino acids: CASSFELTGLAGANSGPDTQYF. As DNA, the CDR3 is TGTGCCAGCAGTTTCGAGCTTACCGGACTAGCGGGAGCTAACTCTGGCCCAGATACGCAGTATTTT.

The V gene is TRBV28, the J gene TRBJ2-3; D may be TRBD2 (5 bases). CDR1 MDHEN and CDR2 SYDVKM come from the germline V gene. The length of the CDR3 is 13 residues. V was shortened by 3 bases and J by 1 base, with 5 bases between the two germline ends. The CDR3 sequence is CASSLRGTDTQYF. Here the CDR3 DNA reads TGTGCCAGCAGTTTGCGGGGCACAGATACGCAGTATTTT.

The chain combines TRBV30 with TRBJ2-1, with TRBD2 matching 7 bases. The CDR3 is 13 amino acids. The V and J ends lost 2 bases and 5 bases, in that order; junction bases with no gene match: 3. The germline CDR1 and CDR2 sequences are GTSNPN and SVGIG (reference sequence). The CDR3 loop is CAWSLGLNNEQFF. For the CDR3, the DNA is TGTGCCTGGAGTCTGGGACTAAACAATGAGCAGTTCTTC.

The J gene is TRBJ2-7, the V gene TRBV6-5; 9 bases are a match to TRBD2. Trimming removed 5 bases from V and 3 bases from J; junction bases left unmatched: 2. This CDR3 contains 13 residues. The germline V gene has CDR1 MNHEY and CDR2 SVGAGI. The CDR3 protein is CASSSSGSYEQYF. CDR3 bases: TGTGCCAGCAGTAGTAGCGGGAGCTACGAGCAGTACTTC.

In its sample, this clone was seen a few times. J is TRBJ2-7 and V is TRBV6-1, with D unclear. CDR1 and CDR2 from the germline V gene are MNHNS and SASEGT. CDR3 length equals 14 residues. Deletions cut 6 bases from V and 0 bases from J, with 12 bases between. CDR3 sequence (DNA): TGTGCCAGCAGGGCCGGGCCGAGCTCCTACGAGCAGTACTTC. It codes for CASRAGPSSYEQYF.

The CDR3 is CASSVGTGDTEAFF. Here the CDR3 DNA reads TGTGCCAGCAGCGTAGGAACGGGGGACACTGAAGCTTTCTTT. The chain couples TRBV9 to TRBJ1-1, with D possibly TRBD1 on 5 matching bases. This CDR3 has 14 residues. Between the trimmed V and J ends, which lost 0 bases and 3 bases, there was a span of 9 bases. Germline CDR1 is SGDLS and CDR2 is YYNGEE.

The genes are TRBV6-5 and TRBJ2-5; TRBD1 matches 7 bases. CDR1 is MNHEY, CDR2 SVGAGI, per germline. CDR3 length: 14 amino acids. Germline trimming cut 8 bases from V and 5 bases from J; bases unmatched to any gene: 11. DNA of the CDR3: TGTGCCAGCCAAGGGACAGCTCTGGTGGAGACCCAGTACTTC. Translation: CASQGTALVETQYF.

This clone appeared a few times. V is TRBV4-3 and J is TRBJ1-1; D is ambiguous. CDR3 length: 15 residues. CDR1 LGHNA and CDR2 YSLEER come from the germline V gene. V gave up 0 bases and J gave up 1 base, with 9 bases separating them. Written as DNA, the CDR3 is TGCGCCAGCAGCCAAGATTCAGGCGGGAACACTGAAGCTTTCTTT. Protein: CASSQDSGGNTEAFF.

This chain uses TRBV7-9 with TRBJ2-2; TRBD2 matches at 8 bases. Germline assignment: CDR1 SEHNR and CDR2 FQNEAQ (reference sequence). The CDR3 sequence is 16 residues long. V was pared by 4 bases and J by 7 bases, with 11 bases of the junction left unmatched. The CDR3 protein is CASSSRGAGEIGELFF. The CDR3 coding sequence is TGTGCCAGCAGCTCGCGGGGAGCGGGAGAGATCGGGGAGCTGTTTTTT.

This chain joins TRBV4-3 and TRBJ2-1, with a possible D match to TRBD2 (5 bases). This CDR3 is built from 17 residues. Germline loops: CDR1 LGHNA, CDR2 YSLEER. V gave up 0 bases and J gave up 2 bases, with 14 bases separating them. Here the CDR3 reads CASSQEYRGDTYNEQFF. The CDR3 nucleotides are TGCGCCAGCAGCCAAGAATATCGGGGAGACACCTACAATGAGCAGTTCTTC.

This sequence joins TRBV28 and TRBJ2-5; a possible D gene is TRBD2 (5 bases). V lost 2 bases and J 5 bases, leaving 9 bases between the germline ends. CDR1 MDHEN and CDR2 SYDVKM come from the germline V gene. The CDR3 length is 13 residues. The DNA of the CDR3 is TGTGCCAGCAGTTTAGCGGGCCCGGAGACCCAGTACTTC. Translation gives CASSLAGPETQYF.

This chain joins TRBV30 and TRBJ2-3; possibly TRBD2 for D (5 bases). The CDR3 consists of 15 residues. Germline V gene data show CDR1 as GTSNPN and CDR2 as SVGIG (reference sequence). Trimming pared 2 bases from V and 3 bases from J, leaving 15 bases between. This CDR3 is CAWSPYTGRTDTQYF. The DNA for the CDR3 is TGTGCCTGGAGTCCCTATACTGGGAGAACAGATACGCAGTATTTT.

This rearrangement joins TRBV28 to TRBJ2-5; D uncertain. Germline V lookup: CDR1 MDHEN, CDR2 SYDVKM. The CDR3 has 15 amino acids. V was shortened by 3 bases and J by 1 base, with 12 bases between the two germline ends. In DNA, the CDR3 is TGTGCCAGCAGTTTGGAAAGGGATGGCCAAGAGACCCAGTACTTC. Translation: CASSLERDGQETQYF.

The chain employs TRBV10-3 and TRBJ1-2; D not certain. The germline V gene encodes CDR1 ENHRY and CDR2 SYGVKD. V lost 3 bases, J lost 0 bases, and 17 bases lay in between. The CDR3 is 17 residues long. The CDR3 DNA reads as TGTGCCATCAGTGACGTGGGCGGCTATCCGACTAACTATGGCTACACCTTC. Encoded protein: CAISDVGGYPTNYGYTF.

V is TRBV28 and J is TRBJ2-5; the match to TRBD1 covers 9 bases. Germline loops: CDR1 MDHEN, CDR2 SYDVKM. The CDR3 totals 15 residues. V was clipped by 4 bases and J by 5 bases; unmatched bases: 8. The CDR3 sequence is CASSSVNRGLETQYF. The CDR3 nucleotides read TGTGCCAGCAGTTCCGTGAACAGGGGGCTGGAGACCCAGTACTTC.

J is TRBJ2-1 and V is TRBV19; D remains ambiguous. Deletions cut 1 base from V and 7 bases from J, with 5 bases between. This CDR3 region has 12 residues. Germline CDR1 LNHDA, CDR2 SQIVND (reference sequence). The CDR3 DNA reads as TGTGCCAGTAGTATAGGAGAGAATGAGCAGTTCTTC. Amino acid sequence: CASSIGENEQFF.

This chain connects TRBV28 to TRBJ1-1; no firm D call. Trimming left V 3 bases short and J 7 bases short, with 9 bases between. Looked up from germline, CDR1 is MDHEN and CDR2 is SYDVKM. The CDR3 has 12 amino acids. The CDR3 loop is CASSLSTLEAFF. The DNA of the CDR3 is TGTGCCAGCAGTTTGTCGACCCTTGAAGCTTTCTTT.

As DNA, the CDR3 is TGCGCCAGCAGTCGCCGCCATTGGCGGGAGGGATTGAGTAGCACAGATACGCAGTATTTT. Translated, it gives CASSRRHWREGLSSTDTQYF. The chain combines TRBV4-1 with TRBJ2-3; 9 bases are shared with TRBD2. The germline CDR1 and CDR2 sequences are MGHRA and YSYEKL. The V gene end was trimmed by 6 bases and the J gene end by 0 bases; junction bases not matched to a gene: 19. This CDR3 has 20 amino acids.

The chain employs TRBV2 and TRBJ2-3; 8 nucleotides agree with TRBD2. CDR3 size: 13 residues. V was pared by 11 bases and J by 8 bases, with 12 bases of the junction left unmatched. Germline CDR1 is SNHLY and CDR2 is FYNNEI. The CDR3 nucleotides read TGTGCCCTGCCTGGGCGGGAGGTCGGTACGCAGTATTTT. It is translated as CALPGREVGTQYF.

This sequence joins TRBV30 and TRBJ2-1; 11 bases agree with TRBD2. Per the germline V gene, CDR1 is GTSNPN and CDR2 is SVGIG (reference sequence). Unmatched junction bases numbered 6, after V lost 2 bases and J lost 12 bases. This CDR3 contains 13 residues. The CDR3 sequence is CAWSSSGGMRQFF. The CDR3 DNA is TGTGCCTGGAGTTCTAGCGGGGGGATGCGGCAGTTCTTC.

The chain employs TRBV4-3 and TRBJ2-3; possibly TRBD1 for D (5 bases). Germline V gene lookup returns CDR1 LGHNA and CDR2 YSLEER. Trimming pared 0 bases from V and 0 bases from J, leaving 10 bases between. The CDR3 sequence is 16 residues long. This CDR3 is CASSQDSGSSTDTQYF. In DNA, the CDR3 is TGCGCCAGCAGCCAAGATTCAGGGTCTAGCACAGATACGCAGTATTTT.